One and the same sample provided the 21 T cell receptor beta chains below, sequenced in a study of identical twins. TCRdb independently ran MiXCR on the 5' RACE reads; one entry per CDR3 protein. Seen here are under 400,000 distinct CDR3 sequences, around 9.7% observed once, and the top ten hold over 7%. Sequences were obtained from naive T cells sorted from blood. The receptors were sampled from a woman between 45 and 65 years old in good health.

V gene TRBV20-1 combines with J gene TRBJ1-1, with unresolved D. Trimming took 6 bases from V and 7 from J, leaving 18 bases between them. This CDR3 has 13 residues. The germline gives CDR1 DFQATT, CDR2 SNEGSKA (reference sequence). The CDR3 nucleotides read TGCAGTGCCCAATGGAAAGAGGAGGATGAAGCTTTCTTT. Protein: CSAQWKEEDEAFF.

This clonotype has more than one count but fewer than ten. V and J are TRBV7-9 and TRBJ1-5; D is unresolved. The CDR3 totals 13 residues. CDR1 and CDR2 from the germline V gene are SEHNR and FQNEAQ (reference sequence). V was cut by 1 base and J by 5 bases, with 6 bases left in between. The CDR3 region has the DNA TGTGCCAGCAGCTTAGGGGCGGATCAGCCCCAGCATTTT. It codes for CASSLGADQPQHF.

This clonotype appeared many times. V gene TRBV27 combines with J gene TRBJ2-1; TRBD2 agrees at 8 bases. The length of the CDR3 is 15 residues. Germline values: CDR1 MNHEY, CDR2 SMNVEV (reference sequence). The junction had 1 base not matched to a gene; V was cut back by 3 bases and J by 0 bases. The CDR3 region is CASSFGTSSYNEQFF. CDR3 in DNA: TGTGCCAGCAGTTTCGGGACTAGCTCCTACAATGAGCAGTTCTTC.

In its sample, this clonotype was seen a few times. The rearrangement links TRBV27 to TRBJ2-7; D gene ambiguous. This CDR3 spans 9 amino acids. Trimming left V 8 bases short and J 4 bases short, with 3 bases between. Germline CDR1 reads MNHEY; CDR2 reads SMNVEV (reference sequence). The CDR3 region is CASPYEQYF. The CDR3, as DNA: TGTGCCAGCCCATACGAGCAGTACTTC.

This clonotype was counted many times. The rearrangement links TRBV18 to TRBJ1-1; maybe TRBD1 (5 bases). Germline V CDR1 and CDR2: KGHSH, LQKENI. The CDR3 loop spans 14 amino acids. Deletions cut 5 bases from V and 0 bases from J, with 10 bases between. The CDR3: CASSSGGVNTEAFF. In nucleotides, the CDR3 is TGTGCCAGCTCATCAGGAGGGGTGAACACTGAAGCTTTCTTT.

This clonotype was counted a few times. The chain combines TRBV7-3 with TRBJ2-5, with 7 bases fitting TRBD2. Germline lookup yields CDR1 SGHTA and CDR2 FQGTGA. With 2 bases clipped from V and 4 bases from J, the junction kept 7 bases outside the gene matches. This CDR3 contains 15 residues. The CDR3 spells CASSLGAGAGETQYF. The CDR3, as DNA: TGTGCCAGCAGCTTAGGGGCGGGAGCGGGAGAGACCCAGTACTTC.

The rearrangement uses TRBV5-1 and TRBJ2-2, with TRBD1 identical over 9 bases. This CDR3 is built from 16 residues. Looked up from germline, CDR1 is SGHRS and CDR2 is YFSETQ. Trimming at V came to 4 bases and at J to 4 bases, leaving 8 bases not matched to a gene. The CDR3 bases are TGCGCCAGCAGCACCCCCGGGACAGGGTCCACCGGGGAGCTGTTTTTT. It codes for CASSTPGTGSTGELFF.

The chain recombines TRBV4-1 with TRBJ2-1; no definite D call. Germline V gene sequence: CDR1 MGHRA, CDR2 YSYEKL. The CDR3 extends over 14 amino acids. Trimming stripped 1 base from V and 5 bases from J, with 9 bases between. The CDR3 reads CASSQALLHNEQFF. The CDR3 coding sequence is TGCGCCAGCAGCCAAGCCCTACTCCACAATGAGCAGTTCTTC.

This clonotype was seen repeatedly, ten times or more. This chain uses TRBV5-1 with TRBJ2-3; 13 nucleotides align to TRBD2. The V and J ends lost 5 bases and 2 bases, in that order; junction bases with no gene match: 11. This CDR3 is built from 18 residues. From germline, CDR1 is SGHRS and CDR2 YFSETQ. Here the CDR3 DNA reads TGCGCCAGCAGGCTGACCTTACTAGCGGGAGGGCCCACAGATACGCAGTATTTT. Amino acid sequence: CASRLTLLAGGPTDTQYF.

V is TRBV5-1 and J is TRBJ1-5, with no clear D. The germline CDR1 and CDR2 sequences are SGHRS and YFSETQ. CDR3 length: 13 amino acids. V was shortened by 0 bases and J by 9 bases, with 10 bases between the two germline ends. The CDR3 here is CASSLEGAGPQHF. Written as DNA, the CDR3 is TGCGCCAGCAGCTTGGAGGGCGCGGGGCCCCAGCATTTT. The full variable domain, in which reference TRBV5-1 and TRBJ1-5 provide the parts outside the CDR3, is KAGVTQTPRYLIKTRGQQVTLSCSPISGHRSVSWYQQTPGQGLQFLFEYFSETQRNKGNFPGRFSGRQFSNSRSEMNVSTLELGDSALYLCASSLEGAGPQHFGDGTRLSIL.

This clonotype has at least ten counts. The chain combines TRBV12-3 or TRBV12-4 with TRBJ2-1; D remains ambiguous. V was trimmed by 5 bases and J by 8 bases, leaving 7 bases between them. The CDR3 runs 11 residues. This CDR3 reads CASSRVDEQFF. The CDR3 DNA sequence: TGTGCCAGCAGTCGCGTAGATGAGCAGTTCTTC.

This clonotype was counted many times. The chain has TRBV5-6 and TRBJ2-1; D gene ambiguous. V was trimmed by 0 bases and J by 9 bases, leaving 16 bases between them. Germline assignment: CDR1 SGHDT and CDR2 YYEEEE. The CDR3 is 15 residues long. This chain's CDR3 is CASSLGPLVVFEQFF. CDR3 coding DNA: TGTGCCAGCAGCTTGGGGCCCCTAGTAGTATTTGAGCAGTTCTTC.

This clonotype was observed a few times. The chain has TRBV5-1 and TRBJ2-1, with no clear D. Germline CDR1 reads SGHRS; CDR2 reads YFSETQ. Deletions cut 7 bases from V and 0 bases from J, with 14 bases between. The CDR3 is 15 amino acids. CDR3 region: CASAMRLSSYNEQFF. The CDR3 DNA reads as TGCGCCAGCGCCATGCGCCTGAGCTCCTACAATGAGCAGTTCTTC.

This chain links TRBV19 with TRBJ1-2, with TRBD1 identical over 8 bases. The junction had 13 bases not matched to a gene; V was cut back by 10 bases and J by 6 bases. The CDR3 is 14 residues long. CDR1 is LNHDA, CDR2 SQIVND, per germline (reference sequence). The CDR3 loop is CATSNFGQGDGYTF. CDR3 coding DNA: TGTGCCACCAGCAATTTCGGACAGGGTGATGGCTACACCTTC.

A few counts support this clonotype. V usage is TRBV12-3 or TRBV12-4 and J usage is TRBJ2-1; TRBD1 might be the D (5 bases). V lost 6 bases to trimming and J lost 10 bases, with 16 bases between them. The CDR3 covers 13 residues. The CDR3: CASRQGVRTEQFF. CDR3 in DNA: TGTGCCAGCAGGCAAGGGGTGCGCACCGAGCAGTTCTTC.

V usage is TRBV5-1 and J usage is TRBJ2-5, with D possibly being TRBD1 (6 bases). V lost 4 bases to trimming and J lost 2 bases, with 15 bases between them. The CDR3 extends over 15 amino acids. Germline assignment: CDR1 SGHRS and CDR2 YFSETQ. The CDR3 is CASSPPGTQQETQYF. The DNA of the CDR3 is TGCGCCAGCAGCCCACCCGGGACACAACAAGAGACCCAGTACTTC.

This clonotype was detected ten times or more. The chain recombines TRBV4-1 with TRBJ2-3; 9 bases line up with TRBD2. V trimming: 3 bases; J trimming: 0 bases; junction bases outside the gene matches: 7. CDR1 is MGHRA and CDR2 is YSYEKL in the germline V gene. The CDR3 consists of 17 residues. The CDR3 loop is CASSQPVLAGSTDTQYF. The CDR3, as DNA: TGCGCCAGCAGCCAGCCCGTCCTAGCGGGGAGCACAGATACGCAGTATTTT.

This clonotype appeared a few times. V gene TRBV5-1 combines with J gene TRBJ2-3; 8 positions agree with TRBD2. CDR1 is SGHRS and CDR2 is YFSETQ in the germline V gene. The CDR3 consists of 16 residues. J was trimmed by 2 bases and V by 3 bases; bases with no gene match: 8. The CDR3 nucleotides are TGCGCCAGCAGCTGGCAGCGGGAGCGTCACACAGATACGCAGTATTTT. Translating gives CASSWQRERHTDTQYF.

This clonotype was counted a few times. The V gene is TRBV11-3, the J gene TRBJ2-3, with 7 bases aligning to TRBD2. Germline lookup yields CDR1 SGHNT and CDR2 YENEEA. The CDR3 has 15 residues. V lost 5 bases, J lost 2 bases, and 7 bases stayed unmatched. DNA for the CDR3: TGTGCCAGCAGCCCAGCGGGGAGGGCCACAGATACGCAGTATTTT. It yields the protein CASSPAGRATDTQYF.

This clonotype has at least ten counts. This chain joins TRBV3-1 and TRBJ1-5; D is undetermined. The V gene's germline CDR1 is LGHDT and CDR2 YNNKEL (reference sequence). The V gene lost 0 bases and the J gene lost 7 bases, with 10 bases spanning the gap. The CDR3 is 14 residues long. In DNA, the CDR3 is TGTGCCAGCAGCCAAGAAATCGGCCGACAGCCCCAGCATTTT. It codes for CASSQEIGRQPQHF.

The chain uses TRBV4-1 and TRBJ2-3; 9 bases fit TRBD2. In germline, CDR1 is MGHRA, CDR2 YSYEKL. V lost 3 bases to trimming and J lost 6 bases; unmatched junction nucleotides: 7. CDR3 size: 15 residues. The CDR3 DNA sequence: TGCGCCAGCAGCCAGACTAGCGGTCGGGGGGATACGCAGTATTTT. It is translated as CASSQTSGRGDTQYF.